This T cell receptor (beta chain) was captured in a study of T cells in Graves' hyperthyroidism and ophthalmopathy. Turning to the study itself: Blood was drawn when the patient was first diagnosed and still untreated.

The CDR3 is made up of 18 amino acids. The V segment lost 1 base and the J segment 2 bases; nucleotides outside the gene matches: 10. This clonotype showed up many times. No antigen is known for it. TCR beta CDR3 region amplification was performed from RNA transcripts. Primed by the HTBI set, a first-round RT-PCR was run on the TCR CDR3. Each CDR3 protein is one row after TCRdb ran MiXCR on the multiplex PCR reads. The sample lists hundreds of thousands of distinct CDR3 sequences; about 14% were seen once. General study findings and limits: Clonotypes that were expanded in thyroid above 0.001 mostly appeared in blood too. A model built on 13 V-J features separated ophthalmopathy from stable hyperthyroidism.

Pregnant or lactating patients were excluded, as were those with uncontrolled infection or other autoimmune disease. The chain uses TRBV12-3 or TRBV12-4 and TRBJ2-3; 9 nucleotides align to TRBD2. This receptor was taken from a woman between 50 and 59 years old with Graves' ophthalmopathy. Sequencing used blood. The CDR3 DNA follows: TGTGCCAGCAGTTTAGGGTCTAGCGGGGATTGGCACACAGATACGCAGTATTTT. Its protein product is CASSLGSSGDWHTDTQYF.